A selection of T cell receptor beta chains follows, all from one sample in a study of graft-versus-host responses after intestinal transplantation. TCRdb's table, derived via immunoSEQ multiplex PCR, lists solely in-frame clones and lacks some. The data contain fewer than 13,000 clones, approximately 30% of them singletons. The source was alloreactive CD4+ T cells from a mixed lymphocyte reaction culture, collected before intestinal transplant. The receptors derive from a human patient who received an intestinal transplant. Both conserved end residues are part of each CDR3. D genes are given only for firm matches. Size values are once, few and many counts, or a class for expanded clones, and some rows have none.

- TRBJ2-1 TRBV6-1 once TGTGCCAGCCCTCTTTACAATGAGCAGTTCTTC CASPLYNEQFF
- TRBJ2-1 TRBV7-7 - TGTGCTAGCAGCTTAGCCCCCGCGAATGAGCAGTTCTTC CASSLAPANEQFF
TRBD1 TRBJ1-1 TRBV28 - TGTGCCAGCAGTTCTACCCAGACAGGGGCGTTCAACACTGAAGCTTTCTTT CASSSTQTGAFNTEAFF
- TRBJ2-1 TRBV13 medium-sized TGTGCCAGCAGCCCCCGGGCTCAATCCTACAATGAGCAGTTCTTC CASSPRAQSYNEQFF
TRBD1 TRBJ1-5 TRBV2 - TGTGCCAGCACCGAAGGGGACAGCGTTCAGCCCCAGCATTTT CASTEGDSVQPQHF
- TRBJ1-5 TRBV4-3 few TGCGCCAGCAGCCAAGTATGGAGTGAGAATCAGCCCCAGCATTTT CASSQVWSENQPQHF
- TRBJ1-4 TRBV11-3 - TGTGCCAGCAGCTTCACAGGGAATGAAAAACTGTTTTTT CASSFTGNEKLFF
TRBD1 TRBJ2-1 TRBV25-1 - TGTGCCAGCAGTGAATGGAAGGGGGCTAATAATGAGCAGTTCTTC CASSEWKGANNEQFF
- TRBJ1-1 TRBV6-6 - TGTGCCAGCAGTGTGAGTTTTGGAGCAATGAACACTGAAGCTTTCTTT CASSVSFGAMNTEAFF
- TRBJ2-3 TRBV9 - TGTGCCAGCAGCCTTCGAGGTCTCGGGGGCACAGATACGCAGTATTTT CASSLRGLGGTDTQYF
TRBD1 TRBJ2-5 TRBV27 once TGTGCCAGCAGTTTATGGACAGGCGGAGAGACCCAGTACTTC CASSLWTGGETQYF
TRBD2 TRBJ2-1 TRBV6-6 few TGTGCCAGCAGTTACGGGCTAGCGGGAGGGCCGGGGCAGTTCTTC CASSYGLAGGPGQFF
- TRBJ2-4 TRBV18 few TGTGCCAGCTCACAAAGACTAGGGACACTGAACATTCAGTACTTC CASSQRLGTLNIQYF
- TRBJ2-2 TRBV9 large TGTGCCAGCAGCCCCCCGCGAACCGGGGAGCTGTTTTTT CASSPPRTGELFF
- TRBJ2-6 TRBV19 medium-sized TGTGCCAGTAGTATAGATCGGGAGACTGGGGCCAACGTCCTGACTTTC CASSIDRETGANVLTF
- TRBJ2-7 TRBV27 few TGTGCCAGCAGTTTAAAGGTAGACTACGAGCAGTACTTC CASSLKVDYEQYF
- TRBJ2-7 TRBV6-9 - TGTGCCAGCAGTTATTCAGCCGGCTACGAGCAGTACTTC CASSYSAGYEQYF
- TRBJ1-2 TRBV2 few TGTGCCAGCAGTGATCCCAGGGTGAATAGCTATGGCTACACCTTC CASSDPRVNSYGYTF
TRBD1 TRBJ2-7 TRBV30 - TGTGCCTGGGCTAGGGGACAGGGGGGGATCTACGAGCAGTACTTC CAWARGQGGIYEQYF
- TRBJ1-1 TRBV10-3 - TGTGCCATCAGTGATTTACCGGTTGGAACTGAAGCTTTCTTT CAISDLPVGTEAFF
- TRBJ1-1 TRBV6-6 medium-sized TGTGCCAGCAGTTACGAGTCGAACACTGAAGCTTTCTTT CASSYESNTEAFF
TRBD1 TRBJ2-7 TRBV6-6 - TGTGCCAGCAGTTACGGCACCGGGACAGGGGTTGAGCAGTACTTC CASSYGTGTGVEQYF
- TRBJ1-2 TRBV28 - TGTGCCAGCAGCCGGGGTTCATATGGCTACACCTTC CASSRGSYGYTF
TRBD2 TRBJ2-5 TRBV6-6 - TGTGCCAGCAGTTACTCGGGACTAGAATACAAGGAGACCCAGTACTTC CASSYSGLEYKETQYF
- TRBJ2-7 TRBV27 few TGTGCCAGCAGTTTAGGGGGCCCCTACGAGCAGTACTTC CASSLGGPYEQYF
- TRBJ2-2 TRBV7-3 once TGTGCCAGCAGCTTAGGTCAGGGTGGCACCGGGGAGCTGTTTTTT CASSLGQGGTGELFF
TRBD2 TRBJ2-1 TRBV4-1 few TGCGCCAGCAGCCAAGTTCTAGGAGCGGGAGGTGACAATGAGCAGTTCTTC CASSQVLGAGGDNEQFF
TRBD2 TRBJ2-5 TRBV9 - TGTGCCAGCAGCAACCGACTAGCGGGAGGCCAAGAGACCCAGTACTTC CASSNRLAGGQETQYF
- TRBJ1-2 TRBV7-9 once TGTGCCAGCAGGGGGAAAGGCGGGCAGTCCTTC CASRGKGGQSF
TRBD2 TRBJ2-1 TRBV9 - TGTGCCAGCAGCGTGGGACTAGCGGGAGATAGCTACAATGAGCAGTTCTTC CASSVGLAGDSYNEQFF
- TRBJ2-5 TRBV11-2 - TGTGCCAGCAGCTCCCGGGCCCTACAAGAGACCCAGTACTTC CASSSRALQETQYF
- TRBJ2-2 TRBV5-4 - TGTGCCAGCAGCCCCGGTCCTAACACCGGGGAGCTGTTTTTT CASSPGPNTGELFF
- TRBJ2-7 TRBV5-1 - TGCGCCAGCAGCTCTCCAGGGTACTCCTACGAGCAGTACTTC CASSSPGYSYEQYF
- TRBJ2-3 TRBV7-8 - TGTGCCAGCAGCCCCGCTGTAGCAGATACGCAGTATTTT CASSPAVADTQYF
- TRBJ2-5 TRBV5-1 - TGCGCCAGCAGCTTGTCCCCACCCCTACCCCAAGAGACCCAGTACTTC CASSLSPPLPQETQYF
TRBD1 TRBJ1-2 TRBV7-3 - TGTGCCAGCAGCATAACAGGGGAAGTCGGTGGCTACACCTTC CASSITGEVGGYTF
TRBD1 TRBJ2-7 TRBV19 - TGTGCCAGTAGTATGACGACAGGGGGTGACTACGAGCAGTACTTC CASSMTTGGDYEQYF
- TRBJ1-1 TRBV4-1 - TGCGCCAGCAGCCAAGTGGGCGGAGGGAACACTGAAGCTTTCTTT CASSQVGGGNTEAFF
- TRBJ1-5 TRBV6-6 - TGTGCCAGCAGTACGGGGCCCGAGTGGCCCCAGCATTTT CASSTGPEWPQHF
- TRBJ1-2 TRBV2 few TGTGCCAGCAGTTTATTCGGACCCTTTGAGGGCTACACCTTC CASSLFGPFEGYTF
- TRBJ2-3 TRBV29-1 - TGCAGCGTTGAAGATCCCGCGGGCATCACAGATACGCAGTATTTT CSVEDPAGITDTQYF
TRBD2 TRBJ2-1 TRBV5-4 medium-sized TGTGCCAGCAGCTTGGAAGCACTAGCGGGGGGACAGTTCTTC CASSLEALAGGQFF
- TRBJ1-2 TRBV19 few TGTGCCAGTAGTATCCTCGAGGGGATCGACTATGGCTACACCTTC CASSILEGIDYGYTF